Sequencing of this TCR beta chain was carried out in a study of CD8 T cells in ankylosing spondylitis. Study findings and constraints: According to the report, clones linked to the disease were significantly enriched in matched synovial fluid samples taken from ankylosing spondylitis patients. What seemed typical of ankylosing spondylitis blood was a TCR beta motif built from about 8 highly homologous variants.

This CDR3 is 19 amino acids long. The germline gives CDR1 MDHEN, CDR2 SYDVKM. V dropped 4 bases and J dropped 1; count of bases not matched to a gene: 15. Generation of TCR beta libraries employed quantitative 5'-RACE incorporating molecular barcodes. TCRdb reprocessed the 5' RACE reads with MiXCR, giving one entry per CDR3 protein. The table lists some 700,000 distinct CDR3 sequences, under 20% of them singletons. Notes on this clonotype: The antigen is undetermined.

V gene TRBV28 combines with J gene TRBJ2-5, with 10 bases fitting TRBD1. The receptor's source is a male donor with ankylosing spondylitis. The specimen was blood, either unsorted or a sorted T cell fraction (not recorded which). CDR3: CASSSGTGVPIQSQETQYF. In DNA, the CDR3 is TGTGCCAGCAGTTCCGGGACAGGGGTCCCCATCCAGTCCCAAGAGACCCAGTACTTC. The variable domain in full, with the rest retrieved from reference TRBV28 and TRBJ2-5, is DVKVTQSSRYLVKRTGEKVFLECVQDMDHENMFWYRQDPGLGLRLIYFSYDVKMKEKGDIPEGYSVSREKKERFSLILESASTNQTSMYLCASSSGTGVPIQSQETQYFGPGTRLLVL.